Below are 15 T cell receptor beta chains sequenced from a single sample in a study of shared T cell receptors in the human thymus. Using immunoSEQ multiplex PCR, the repertoire was profiled, and TCRdb retains in-frame clones only, with some absent. The profile shows roughly 560,000 clones, 70% to 80% of them singletons. The same specimen was also included in a second study, on human thymus T cells.

Sequencing input: thymocytes. Receptors were obtained from a boy under two years old with a congenital heart defect.

This clone was observed once. The rearrangement links TRBV7-7 to TRBJ2-5, with TRBD1 as a possible D gene (5 bases). CDR1 and CDR2 (germline): SSHAT, FNYEAQ (reference sequence). The CDR3 length is 15 residues. V gave up 4 bases and J gave up 5 bases, with 17 bases separating them. The CDR3 DNA sequence: TGTGCCAGCAGCTCCCCGGCAGGGCCTAGTGAGACCCAGTACTTC. Its protein is CASSSPAGPSETQYF.

The J gene is TRBJ2-7, the V gene TRBV7-2, with D possibly TRBD2 on 5 matching bases. This CDR3 is 12 amino acids long. Germline CDR1 is SGHTA and CDR2 is FQGNSA. V was clipped by 5 bases and J by 6 bases, with 11 bases between them. This CDR3 reads CASSHGVGEQYF. The DNA of the CDR3 is TGTGCCAGCAGCCACGGGGTTGGCGAGCAGTACTTC.

The chain recombines TRBV25-1 with TRBJ1-2; TRBD1 aligns across 7 bases. The germline V gene has CDR1 MGHDK and CDR2 SYGVNS. The CDR3 runs to 16 residues. The V gene end was trimmed by 1 base and the J gene end by 3 bases; junction bases not matched to a gene: 8. In nucleotides, the CDR3 is TGTGCCAGCAGTGAATCTAGCCAGGGGGTAGACTATGGCTACACCTTC. Translated, it gives CASSESSQGVDYGYTF.

The V gene is TRBV10-3, the J gene TRBJ1-1, with D possibly TRBD1 on 5 matching bases. V gave up 3 bases and J gave up 3 bases, with 8 bases separating them. This CDR3 has 13 amino acids. Germline loops: CDR1 ENHRY, CDR2 SYGVKD. DNA of the CDR3: TGTGCCATCAGTGAAGCCAGGGACACTGAAGCTTTCTTT. Translated: CAISEARDTEAFF.

The rearrangement joins TRBV14 to TRBJ2-7, with 8 bases fitting TRBD2. With 9 bases clipped from V and 5 bases from J, the junction kept 3 bases outside the gene matches. Germline V gives CDR1 SGHDN, CDR2 FVKESK. The CDR3 spans 11 residues. Here the CDR3 reads CARIGGDEQYF. CDR3 sequence (DNA): TGTGCCAGAATCGGGGGGGACGAGCAGTACTTC.

J is TRBJ1-4 and V is TRBV4-2; maybe TRBD1 (5 bases). Trimming cost V 0 bases and J 11 bases, with 16 bases left between them. From germline, CDR1 is LGHNA and CDR2 YNFKEQ. The CDR3 extends over 15 amino acids. CDR3: CASSQERSFGGKLFF. CDR3 DNA: TGTGCCAGCAGCCAAGAAAGAAGCTTCGGGGGGAAACTGTTTTTT.

The chain links TRBV4-3 to TRBJ2-5; perhaps TRBD2 as D (6 bases). The CDR3 extends over 13 amino acids. CDR1 LGHNA and CDR2 YSLEER come from the germline V gene. V gave up 5 bases and J gave up 2 bases, with 9 bases separating them. The CDR3 DNA reads TGCGCCAGCAGCGCGGGGTTGCAAGAGACCCAGTACTTC. This translates into CASSAGLQETQYF.

The chain links TRBV5-5 to TRBJ2-7; tentatively, D is TRBD2 (6 bases). Germline V gene sequence: CDR1 SGHKS, CDR2 YYEKEE (reference sequence). The CDR3 is made up of 15 amino acids. V was trimmed by 4 bases and J by 0 bases, leaving 14 bases between them. The CDR3 DNA reads as TGTGCCAGCAGCACCACTTGGCGGGGCTCCTACGAGCAGTACTTC. As protein: CASSTTWRGSYEQYF.

This chain connects TRBV14 to TRBJ1-2, with 7 nucleotides matching TRBD1. Germline V gene lookup returns CDR1 SGHDN and CDR2 FVKESK. The CDR3 is made up of 15 amino acids. Losses at the gene ends were 5 bases for V and 2 bases for J; bases not matched to a gene: 8. The CDR3 region is CASSSTGFENYGYTF. CDR3 nucleotide sequence: TGTGCCAGCAGCTCGACAGGGTTCGAGAACTATGGCTACACCTTC.

This chain links TRBV6-6 with TRBJ1-4; 11 bases are a match to TRBD1. Per the germline V gene, CDR1 is MNHNY and CDR2 is SVGAGI (reference sequence). The CDR3 totals 14 residues. Germline trimming cut 6 bases from V and 7 bases from J; bases unmatched to any gene: 4. This CDR3 reads CASRSGTGGEKLFF. The CDR3 DNA is TGTGCCAGCAGGTCCGGGACAGGGGGTGAAAAACTGTTTTTT.

This chain uses TRBV7-2 with TRBJ2-1; 7 nucleotides agree with TRBD2. Trimming removed 1 base from V and 7 bases from J; junction bases left unmatched: 16. Germline assignment: CDR1 SGHTA and CDR2 FQGNSA. CDR3 length: 18 amino acids. CDR3 coding DNA: TGTGCCAGCAGCTTAGATTGGGTGGGAGGGCCCCTTTTAAATGAGCAGTTCTTC. As protein: CASSLDWVGGPLLNEQFF.

V and J are TRBV28 and TRBJ1-1; perhaps TRBD1 as D (5 bases). CDR1 MDHEN and CDR2 SYDVKM come from the germline V gene. The V end lost 2 bases, the J end lost 3 bases, and 16 bases lay between the germline ends. The CDR3 is 16 residues long. The CDR3, as DNA: TGTGCCAGCAGTTTAGGCCGACAGAGCGCGGACACTGAAGCTTTCTTT. It yields the protein CASSLGRQSADTEAFF.

CDR3 nucleotide sequence: TGTGCCACCCTAGGGACAGGGGGCGAGCGGGAGGGATACGAGCAGTACTTC. Its protein product is CATLGTGGEREGYEQYF. The chain employs TRBV28 and TRBJ2-7; 12 bases fit TRBD1. The CDR3 spans 17 residues. The V gene's germline CDR1 is MDHEN and CDR2 SYDVKM. The V segment lost 10 bases and the J segment 4 bases; nucleotides outside the gene matches: 17.

The chain has TRBV19 and TRBJ1-2, with 8 bases identical to TRBD1. The V gene's germline CDR1 is LNHDA and CDR2 SQIVND (reference sequence). With V trimmed by 6 bases and J by 3 bases, 6 bases remained unmatched. CDR3 length equals 14 residues. The CDR3 region is CASSSVQGDYGYTF. The CDR3 coding sequence is TGTGCCAGTAGCTCCGTACAGGGGGACTATGGCTACACCTTC.

The chain combines TRBV7-8 with TRBJ2-7, with D unclear. Germline assignment: CDR1 SGHVS and CDR2 FQNEAQ. The V and J ends lost 1 base and 2 bases respectively, with 12 bases between them. This CDR3 has 15 amino acids. The CDR3 loop is CASSLGGKGPYEQYF. CDR3 DNA sequence: TGTGCCAGCAGCTTAGGAGGAAAAGGCCCCTACGAGCAGTACTTC.